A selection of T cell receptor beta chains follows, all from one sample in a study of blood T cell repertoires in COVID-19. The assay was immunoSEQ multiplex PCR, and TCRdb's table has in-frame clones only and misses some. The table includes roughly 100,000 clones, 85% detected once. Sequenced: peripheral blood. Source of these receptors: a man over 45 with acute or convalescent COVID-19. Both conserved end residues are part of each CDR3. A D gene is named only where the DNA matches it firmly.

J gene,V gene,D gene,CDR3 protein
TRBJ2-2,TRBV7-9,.,CASSGRWESGELFF
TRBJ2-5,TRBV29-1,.,CSVALRETQYF
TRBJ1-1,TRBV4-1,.,CASSQRSGTPNTEAFF
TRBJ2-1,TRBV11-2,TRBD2,CASSLDTAGAGNEQFF
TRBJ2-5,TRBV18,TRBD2,CASSPLEGQGGKTQYF
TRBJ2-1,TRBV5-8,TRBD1,CASSLETDRVGNEQFF
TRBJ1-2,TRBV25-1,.,CASSERREGYGYTF
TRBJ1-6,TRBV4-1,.,CASSQEGARDSWSNSPLHF
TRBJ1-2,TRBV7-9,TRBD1,CASRSRQGAGYTF
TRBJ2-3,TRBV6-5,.,CASSPSGDTQYF
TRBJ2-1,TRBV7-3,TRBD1,CASSQDQGAYHNEQFF
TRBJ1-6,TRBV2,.,CASSEASQRPTLHF
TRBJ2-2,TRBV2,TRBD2,CASSELGTSNTGELFF
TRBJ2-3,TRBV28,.,CASSLGRETDTQYF
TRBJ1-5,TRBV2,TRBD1,CASSGIGTGGNLYNQPQHF
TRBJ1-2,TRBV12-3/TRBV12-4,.,CASSQGFNYGYTF